The clone carrying this T cell receptor beta chain was picked up a small number of times. What it recognizes is unknown. CDR3 length equals 18 residues. The germline CDR1 and CDR2 sequences are ENHRY and SYGVKD. Trimming at V came to 0 bases and at J to 5 bases, leaving 12 bases not matched to a gene. Expressed TCRB transcripts were sequenced after all isolated RNA was converted to cDNA. Produced via immunoSEQ multiplex PCR; TCRdb's table is partial and in-frame only. In the table there are 250,000 to 350,000 clones, around 15% of which are singletons. This sample stems from a study of beta chain features in type 1 diabetes. Whole-study findings and limits: Significant though moderate, a shortening of TCRB CDR3s appeared in all four CD4+ subsets of Type 1 diabetes patients.

This sequence originates from a man aged 25-45 years with type 1 diabetes. The sequenced material came from naive CD4+ T cells from blood. V gene TRBV10-3 combines with J gene TRBJ2-5; 10 bases fit TRBD2. The CDR3 bases are TGTGCCATCAGTGAGTCGAGGCCCTTAGCGGGAGGTGGCGAGACCCAGTACTTC. It encodes CAISESRPLAGGGETQYF.